This T cell receptor beta chain stems from a study of blood T cell repertoires in COVID-19. Across the whole study: T cells, B-cell-depleted T cells, or PBMCs supplied cDNA or gDNA.

As handled by the study authors: Amplification with reference gene primers provided the estimates of nucleated cell counts. The method was immunoSEQ multiplex PCR; TCRdb's version includes in-frame clones alone and lacks a portion of them. D and trimming come from the DNA, and the V and J calls and clone size come from that table. Among under 55,000 clones listed, 75% to 90% were seen once. CDR1 and CDR2 from the germline V gene are MNHEY and SVGAGI. The CDR3 covers 15 residues. V shed 6 bases and J 2 bases; nucleotides not matched to a gene: 8. Source material: peripheral blood. This TCR was recovered from a human donor in a cohort sampled during active COVID-19. V and J are TRBV6-5 and TRBJ1-2; 8 bases fit TRBD1. The CDR3 here is CASRTRTGLNYGYTF. Written as DNA, the CDR3 is TGTGCCAGCAGGACCAGGACAGGGCTAAACTATGGCTACACCTTC.